The next 4 T cell receptor beta chains were all read from a single sample in a study of control samples from healthy donors and cancer patients (dated by TCRdb to 2018 to 2021). Library generation was performed with the immunoSEQ multiplex PCR assay. Here the immuneACCESS table is served through TCRdb, limited to in-frame sequences with V and J called. Missing clones are a known gap in these copies; in checked studies unresolved V genes cover under half, and the rest lacks a known reason. The table for this sample lists about 160,000 clones; 96% of them were counted only once. The top ten clonotypes cover approximately 1% of the sample. Specimen: blood. The receptors shown here come from a woman aged 25 to 45 in good health.

The chain joins TRBV5-1 to TRBJ1-1; D is perhaps TRBD1 (5 bases). Between the trimmed V and J ends, which lost 1 base and 0 bases, there was a span of 13 bases. The CDR3 length is 16 residues. Germline V gene data show CDR1 as SGHRS and CDR2 as YFSETQ. CDR3 in amino acids: CASSLFQGALNTEAFF. Written as DNA, the CDR3 is TGCGCCAGCAGCTTGTTCCAGGGCGCTTTGAACACTGAAGCTTTCTTT.

The CDR3 loop is CATSEFGGARETQYF. In nucleotides, the CDR3 is TGTGCCACCAGTGAATTCGGGGGCGCTCGGGAGACCCAGTACTTC. The chain has TRBV24-1 and TRBJ2-5; either TRBD1 or TRBD2 may supply D (6 bases each). CDR1 is KGHDR, CDR2 SFDVKD, per germline. V was shortened by 4 bases and J by 5 bases, with 16 bases between the two germline ends. This CDR3 is 15 amino acids long.

The chain links TRBV28 to TRBJ1-5; TRBD1 is a possible D gene (6 bases). Between the trimmed V and J ends, which lost 6 bases and 10 bases, there was a span of 28 bases. The CDR3 sequence is 17 residues long. The germline CDR1 and CDR2 sequences are MDHEN and SYDVKM. The CDR3 region is CASRFRSGPGGREPQHF. The CDR3 DNA is TGTGCCAGCAGATTCCGCTCAGGGCCGGGGGGCCGGGAACCCCAGCATTTT.

The chain links TRBV15 to TRBJ2-2; D gene unclear. Germline CDR1 LNHNV, CDR2 YYDKDF (reference sequence). The CDR3 runs 16 residues. V was cut by 0 bases and J by 0 bases, with 8 bases left in between. The CDR3 spells CATSREVQANTGELFF. CDR3 bases: TGTGCCACCAGCAGAGAAGTTCAAGCGAACACCGGGGAGCTGTTTTTT.